These 7 T cell receptor beta chains were all obtained from the same sample, sequenced in a study of cytomegalovirus exposure and HLA in healthy donors. The study ran its PCR with 60 Vbeta and 13 Jbeta primers. Clones were sequenced by immunoSEQ multiplex PCR, and TCRdb holds only the in-frame ones, with some missing. The data contain around 140,000 clones, about 61% of them singletons. Specimen: PBMCs. The receptors stem from a woman between 35 and 50 years old in good health and CMV-seronegative.

This clone occurred once. The J gene is TRBJ2-7, the V gene TRBV25-1; TRBD1 matches 12 bases. J was trimmed by 3 bases and V by 5 bases; bases with no gene match: 5. The CDR3 totals 15 residues. Germline values: CDR1 MGHDK, CDR2 SYGVNS. CDR3 DNA: TGTGCCAGCAGTCCCGGGACAGGGGGCAACTACGAGCAGTACTTC. This translates into CASSPGTGGNYEQYF.

V gene TRBV6-6 combines with J gene TRBJ2-3; maybe TRBD2 (5 bases). Germline V gene sequence: CDR1 MNHNY, CDR2 SVGAGI (reference sequence). V was trimmed by 6 bases and J by 0 bases, leaving 10 bases between them. The CDR3 totals 14 residues. The CDR3: CASRMGGSTDTQYF. The CDR3 DNA follows: TGTGCCAGCAGGATGGGCGGGAGCACAGATACGCAGTATTTT.

V gene TRBV7-9 combines with J gene TRBJ1-5; D possibly corresponds to TRBD1 (5 bases). The V end was cut by 3 bases, the J end by 5 bases, with 8 bases between. The CDR3 extends over 13 amino acids. Germline assignment: CDR1 SEHNR and CDR2 FQNEAQ (reference sequence). CDR3 sequence: CASSLGGDQPQHF. The DNA for the CDR3 is TGTGCCAGCAGCTTGGGGGGGGATCAGCCCCAGCATTTT.

This clone was seen only a few times. The chain couples TRBV30 to TRBJ2-7; D possibly corresponds to TRBD1 (6 bases). The V end lost 4 bases, the J end lost 2 bases, and 6 bases lay between the germline ends. CDR3 length equals 11 residues. Germline V gene lookup returns CDR1 GTSNPN and CDR2 SVGIG (reference sequence). CDR3 residues: CAWTGAYEQYF. The CDR3 region has the DNA TGTGCCTGGACAGGGGCCTACGAGCAGTACTTC.

This clone came up a few times. The chain is built from TRBV28 and TRBJ1-1; D possibly corresponds to TRBD1 (6 bases). V lost 6 bases and J lost 4, with 15 bases in between. Germline CDR1 MDHEN, CDR2 SYDVKM. The CDR3 is made up of 14 amino acids. The CDR3 reads CASSLRGGFTEAFF. As DNA, the CDR3 is TGTGCCAGCAGCCTCAGGGGAGGGTTCACTGAAGCTTTCTTT. Looking up the rest from reference TRBV28 and TRBJ1-1 gives the full variable domain: DVKVTQSSRYLVKRTGEKVFLECVQDMDHENMFWYRQDPGLGLRLIYFSYDVKMKEKGDIPEGYSVSREKKERFSLILESASTNQTSMYLCASSLRGGFTEAFFGQGTRLTVV.

The rearrangement links TRBV7-9 to TRBJ2-7; 11 bases are a match to TRBD2. Germline V gene data show CDR1 as SEHNR and CDR2 as FQNEAQ (reference sequence). The CDR3 has 14 residues. Trimming at V came to 5 bases and at J to 8 bases, leaving 8 bases not matched to a gene. CDR3 in amino acids: CASSLELAGGQQYF. CDR3 DNA: TGTGCCAGCAGCCTAGAGCTAGCGGGGGGCCAGCAGTACTTC.

J is TRBJ2-1 and V is TRBV29-1, with TRBD1 matching over 10 bases. This CDR3 has 14 amino acids. Germline-derived CDR1 and CDR2 are SQVTM and ANQGSEA. The V and J ends lost 4 bases and 2 bases, in that order; junction bases with no gene match: 2. In DNA form, the CDR3 reads TGCAGCGTTGTCGGGACAGGGGCCTACAATGAGCAGTTCTTC. Protein product: CSVVGTGAYNEQFF.